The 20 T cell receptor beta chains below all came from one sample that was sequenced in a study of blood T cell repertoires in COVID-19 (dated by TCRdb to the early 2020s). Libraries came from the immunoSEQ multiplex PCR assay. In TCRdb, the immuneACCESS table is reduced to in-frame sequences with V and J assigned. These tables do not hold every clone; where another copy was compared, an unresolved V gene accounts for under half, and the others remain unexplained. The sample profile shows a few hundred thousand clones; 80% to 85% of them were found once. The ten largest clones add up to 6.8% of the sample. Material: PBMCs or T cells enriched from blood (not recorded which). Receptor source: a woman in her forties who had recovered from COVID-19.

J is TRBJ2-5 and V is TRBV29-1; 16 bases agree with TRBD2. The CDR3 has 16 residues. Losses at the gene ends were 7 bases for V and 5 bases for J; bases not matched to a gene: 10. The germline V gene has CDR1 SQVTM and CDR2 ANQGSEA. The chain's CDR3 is CSGGGTSGRAQETQYF. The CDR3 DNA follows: TGCAGCGGCGGAGGGACTAGCGGGAGGGCCCAGGAGACCCAGTACTTC.

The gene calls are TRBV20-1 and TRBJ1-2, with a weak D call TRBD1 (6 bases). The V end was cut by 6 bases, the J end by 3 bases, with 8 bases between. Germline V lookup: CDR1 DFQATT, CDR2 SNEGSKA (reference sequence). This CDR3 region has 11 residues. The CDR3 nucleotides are TGCAGTGCGCGGACAGACTATGGCTACACCTTC. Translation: CSARTDYGYTF.

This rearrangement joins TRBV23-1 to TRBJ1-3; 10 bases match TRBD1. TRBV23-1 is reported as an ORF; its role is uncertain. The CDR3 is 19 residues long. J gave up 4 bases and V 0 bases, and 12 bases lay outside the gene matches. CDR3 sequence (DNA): TGCGCCAGCAGTCAATCAAAAGTCCGGGACAGGGGATGCGGAAACACCATATATTTT. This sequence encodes CASSQSKVRDRGCGNTIYF.

This chain's CDR3 is CASSSRDRMGIQYF. CDR3 DNA sequence: TGTGCCAGCAGTTCTCGGGACAGGATGGGCATTCAGTACTTC. The rearrangement uses TRBV6-6 and TRBJ2-4; 8 nucleotides align to TRBD1. Germline CDR1 MNHNY, CDR2 SVGAGI (reference sequence). The junction had 8 bases not matched to a gene; V was cut back by 4 bases and J by 9 bases. The length of the CDR3 is 14 residues.

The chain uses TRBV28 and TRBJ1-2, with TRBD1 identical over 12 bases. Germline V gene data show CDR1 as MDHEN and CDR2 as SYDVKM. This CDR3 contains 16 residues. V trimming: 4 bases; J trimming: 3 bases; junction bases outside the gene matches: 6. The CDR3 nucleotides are TGTGCCAGCAGTTCCGGGACAGGGGGCGGCGACTATGGCTACACCTTC. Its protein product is CASSSGTGGGDYGYTF.

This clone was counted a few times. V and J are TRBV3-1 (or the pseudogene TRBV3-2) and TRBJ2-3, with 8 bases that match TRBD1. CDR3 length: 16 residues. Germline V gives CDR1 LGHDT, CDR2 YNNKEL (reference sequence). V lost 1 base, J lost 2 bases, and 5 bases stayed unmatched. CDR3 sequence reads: CASSQGTGKITDTQYF. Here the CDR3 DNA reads TGTGCCAGCAGCCAAGGGACAGGGAAAATCACAGATACGCAGTATTTT.

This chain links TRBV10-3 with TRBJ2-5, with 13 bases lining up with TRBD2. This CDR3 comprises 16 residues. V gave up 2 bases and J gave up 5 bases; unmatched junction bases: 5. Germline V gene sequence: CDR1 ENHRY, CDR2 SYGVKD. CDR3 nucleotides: TGTGCCATCAGTGAGACTAGCGGGAGGGCCGGGGAGACCCAGTACTTC. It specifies CAISETSGRAGETQYF.

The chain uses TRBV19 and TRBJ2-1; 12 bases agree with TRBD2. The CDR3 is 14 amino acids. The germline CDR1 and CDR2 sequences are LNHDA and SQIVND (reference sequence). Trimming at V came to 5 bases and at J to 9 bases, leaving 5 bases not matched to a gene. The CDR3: CASSARTSGIEQFF. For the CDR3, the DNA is TGTGCCAGTAGTGCCCGGACTAGCGGGATTGAGCAGTTCTTC.

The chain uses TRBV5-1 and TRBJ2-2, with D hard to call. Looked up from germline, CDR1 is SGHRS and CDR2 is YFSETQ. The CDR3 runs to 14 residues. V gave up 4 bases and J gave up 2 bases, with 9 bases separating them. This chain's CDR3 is CASSPVLNTGELFF. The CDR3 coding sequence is TGCGCCAGCAGCCCGGTGCTTAACACCGGGGAGCTGTTTTTT.

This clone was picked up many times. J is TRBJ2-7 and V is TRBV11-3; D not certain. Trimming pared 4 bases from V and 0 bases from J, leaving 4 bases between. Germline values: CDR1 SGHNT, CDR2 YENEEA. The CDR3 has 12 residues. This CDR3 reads CASSYRSYEQYV. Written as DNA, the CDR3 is TGTGCCAGCAGCTATCGCTCCTACGAGCAGTACGTC.

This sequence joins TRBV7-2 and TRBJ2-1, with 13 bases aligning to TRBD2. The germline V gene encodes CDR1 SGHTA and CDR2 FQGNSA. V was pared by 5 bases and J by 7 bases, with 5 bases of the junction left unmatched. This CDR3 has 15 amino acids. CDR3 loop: CASSLGLAGSNEQFF. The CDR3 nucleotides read TGTGCCAGCAGCCTGGGACTAGCGGGAAGTAATGAGCAGTTCTTC.

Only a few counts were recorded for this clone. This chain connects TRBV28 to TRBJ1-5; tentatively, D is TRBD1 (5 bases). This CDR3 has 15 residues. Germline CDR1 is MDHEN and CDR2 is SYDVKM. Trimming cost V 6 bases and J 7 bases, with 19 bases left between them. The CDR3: CASSPRLGAYQPQHF. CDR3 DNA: TGTGCCAGCAGCCCACGGTTAGGGGCGTACCAGCCCCAGCATTTT.

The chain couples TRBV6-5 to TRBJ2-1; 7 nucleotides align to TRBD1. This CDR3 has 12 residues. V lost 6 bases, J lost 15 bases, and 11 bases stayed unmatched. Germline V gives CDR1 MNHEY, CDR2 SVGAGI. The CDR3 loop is CASRMQGGRLFF. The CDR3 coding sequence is TGTGCCAGCAGAATGCAAGGGGGCCGCCTGTTCTTC.

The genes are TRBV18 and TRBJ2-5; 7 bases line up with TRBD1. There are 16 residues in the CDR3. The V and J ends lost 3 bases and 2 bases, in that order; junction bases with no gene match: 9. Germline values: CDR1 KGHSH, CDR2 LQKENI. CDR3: CASSPVSSQGQETQYF. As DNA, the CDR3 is TGTGCCAGCTCACCCGTATCATCACAGGGGCAAGAGACCCAGTACTTC. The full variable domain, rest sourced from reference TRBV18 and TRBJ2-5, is NAGVMQNPRHLVRRRGQEARLRCSPMKGHSHVYWYRQLPEEGLKFMVYLQKENIIDESGMPKERFSAEFPKEGPSILRIQQVVRGDSAAYFCASSPVSSQGQETQYFGPGTRLLVL.

For the CDR3, the DNA is TGTGCCAGCAGCTTAACGGCGGCAGGGCGGAACTATGGCTACACCTTC. It translates to CASSLTAAGRNYGYTF. The rearrangement links TRBV5-4 to TRBJ1-2; TRBD1 is a possible D gene (5 bases). Trimming took 2 bases from V and 2 from J, leaving 16 bases between them. The CDR3 length is 16 residues. The germline V gene has CDR1 SGHNT and CDR2 YYREEE (reference sequence).

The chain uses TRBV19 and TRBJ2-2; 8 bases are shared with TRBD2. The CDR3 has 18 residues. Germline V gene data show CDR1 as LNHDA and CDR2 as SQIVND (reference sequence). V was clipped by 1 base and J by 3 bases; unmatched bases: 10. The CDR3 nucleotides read TGTGCCAGTAGTATAGCCGGGACTAGTGGGTTGGACACCGGGGAGCTGTTTTTT. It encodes CASSIAGTSGLDTGELFF.

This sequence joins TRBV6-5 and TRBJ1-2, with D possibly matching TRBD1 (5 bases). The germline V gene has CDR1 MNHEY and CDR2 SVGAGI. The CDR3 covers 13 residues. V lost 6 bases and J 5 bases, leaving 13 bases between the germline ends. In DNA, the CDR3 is TGTGCCAGCAGCCGGGCAGGGCCATATGGCTACACCTTC. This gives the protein CASSRAGPYGYTF.

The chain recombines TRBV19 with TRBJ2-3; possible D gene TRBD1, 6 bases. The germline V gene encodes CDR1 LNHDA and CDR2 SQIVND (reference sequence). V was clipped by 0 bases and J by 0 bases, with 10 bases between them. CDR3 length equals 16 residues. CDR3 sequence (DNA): TGTGCCAGTAGTATAGAGGACCAGGGGAGCACAGATACGCAGTATTTT. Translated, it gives CASSIEDQGSTDTQYF.

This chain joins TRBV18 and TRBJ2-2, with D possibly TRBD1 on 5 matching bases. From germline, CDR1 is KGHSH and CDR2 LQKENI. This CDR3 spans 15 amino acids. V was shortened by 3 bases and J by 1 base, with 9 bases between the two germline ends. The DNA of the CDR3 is TGTGCCAGCTCACCGGGGCAGGTGAACACCGGGGAGCTGTTTTTT. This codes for CASSPGQVNTGELFF.

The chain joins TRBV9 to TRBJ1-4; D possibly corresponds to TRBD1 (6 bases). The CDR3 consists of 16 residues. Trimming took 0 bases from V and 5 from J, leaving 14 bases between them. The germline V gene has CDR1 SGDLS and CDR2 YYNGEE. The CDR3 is CASSVGRTDLNEKLFF. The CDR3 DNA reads TGTGCCAGCAGCGTAGGAAGGACAGATCTAAATGAAAAACTGTTTTTT. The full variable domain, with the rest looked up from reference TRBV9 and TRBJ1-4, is DSGVTQTPKHLITATGQRVTLRCSPRSGDLSVYWYQQSLDQGLQFLIQYYNGEERAKGNILERFSAQQFPDLHSELNLSSLELGDSALYFCASSVGRTDLNEKLFFGSGTQLSVL.